These 30 T cell receptor beta chains came from one sample sequenced in a study of beta chain features in type 1 diabetes. All of the isolated RNA was reverse transcribed, so expressed TCRB transcripts were sequenced. Produced via immunoSEQ multiplex PCR; TCRdb's table is partial and in-frame only. Among 350,000 to 450,000 clones, approximately 15% were seen once, and the ten largest hold about 0.04%. Source material: naive CD4+ T cells from blood. These receptors all come from a man younger than 45 in good health.

In this sample, this clone turned up a few times. The J gene is TRBJ2-3, the V gene TRBV29-1; no firm D call. V lost 4 bases, J lost 4 bases, and 6 bases lay in between. The germline V gene encodes CDR1 SQVTM and CDR2 ANQGSEA. CDR3 length: 11 amino acids. In nucleotides, the CDR3 is TGCAGCGTTGGGTGGTCAGATACGCAGTATTTT. This translates into CSVGWSDTQYF.

This clone was counted only a few times. This rearrangement joins TRBV25-1 to TRBJ1-1, with 10 positions matching TRBD1. V was clipped by 3 bases and J by 1 base; unmatched bases: 8. In germline, CDR1 is MGHDK, CDR2 SYGVNS. The CDR3 is 17 amino acids. Here the CDR3 DNA reads TGTGCCAGCAGTGAGGGGACAGGGGTCGCTAGGAACACTGAAGCTTTCTTT. It specifies CASSEGTGVARNTEAFF.

This chain uses TRBV6-5 with TRBJ2-1; D remains ambiguous. V was pared by 6 bases and J by 8 bases, with 8 bases between. The CDR3 extends over 11 amino acids. Germline V gene data show CDR1 as MNHEY and CDR2 as SVGAGI. The chain's CDR3 is CASSPLDEQFF. The CDR3 DNA reads as TGTGCCAGCAGCCCCCTCGATGAGCAGTTCTTC.

The chain has TRBV2 and TRBJ2-1; D unclear. The CDR3 loop spans 13 amino acids. The germline V and J ends were trimmed by 2 bases and 13 bases, with 15 bases remaining between them. The germline gives CDR1 SNHLY, CDR2 FYNNEI. The CDR3 DNA follows: TGTGCCAGCAGTGAATGGACGCCACAAAAACAGTTCTTC. This gives the protein CASSEWTPQKQFF.

This chain joins TRBV9 and TRBJ1-1; the D gene is possibly TRBD1 (5 bases). V shed 3 bases and J shed 4 bases, with 13 bases lying between them. The CDR3 covers 14 residues. CDR1 is SGDLS, CDR2 YYNGEE, per germline. The CDR3 nucleotides are TGTGCCAGCAGCGCCGGCAGGGCCTTCACTGAAGCTTTCTTT. Protein: CASSAGRAFTEAFF.

This rearrangement joins TRBV11-2 to TRBJ1-2, with unresolved D. Germline loops: CDR1 SGHAT, CDR2 FQNNGV. The CDR3 length is 13 residues. The germline V and J ends were trimmed by 5 bases and 4 bases, with 11 bases remaining between them. The CDR3 is CASSLTDGYGYTF. CDR3 nucleotide sequence: TGTGCCAGCAGCCTAACGGACGGCTATGGCTACACCTTC.

This clone was seen a few times. The V gene is TRBV7-3, the J gene TRBJ2-3; D might be TRBD2 (5 bases). The germline V and J ends were trimmed by 2 bases and 5 bases, with 14 bases remaining between them. The CDR3 is 15 amino acids. Per the germline V gene, CDR1 is SGHTA and CDR2 is FQGTGA. The CDR3: CASSLGLSGRDTQYF. The CDR3 region has the DNA TGTGCCAGCAGCTTAGGGTTGAGCGGACGAGATACGCAGTATTTT.

There are a few counts of this clone. J is TRBJ1-3 and V is TRBV7-3; D is ambiguous. This CDR3 is 14 amino acids long. Per germline, CDR1 SGHTA and CDR2 FQGTGA. V shed 5 bases and J shed 7 bases, with 15 bases lying between them. The CDR3 protein is CASSRSSPGNTIYF. CDR3 coding DNA: TGTGCCAGCAGCCGATCCAGTCCGGGGAACACCATATATTTT.

This clone was detected a few times. V gene TRBV6-5 combines with J gene TRBJ1-1; TRBD1 might be the D (5 bases). V lost 0 bases to trimming and J lost 0 bases, with 11 bases between them. The CDR3 runs to 16 residues. From germline, CDR1 is MNHEY and CDR2 SVGAGI. Here the CDR3 reads CASSYSWGGVNTEAFF. The CDR3 DNA sequence: TGTGCCAGCAGTTACTCCTGGGGGGGAGTGAACACTGAAGCTTTCTTT.

This clone has just a few counts. The rearrangement uses TRBV7-2 and TRBJ2-3, with 9 bases fitting TRBD1. The CDR3 length is 16 residues. The V gene's germline CDR1 is SGHTA and CDR2 FQGNSA. V was pared by 1 base and J by 2 bases, with 4 bases of the junction left unmatched. The CDR3 reads CASSLEGTGNTDTQYF. Here the CDR3 DNA reads TGTGCCAGCAGCTTAGAAGGGACAGGGAACACAGATACGCAGTATTTT.

This clone was observed a handful of times. The gene calls are TRBV7-6 and TRBJ2-7; tentatively, D is TRBD2 (5 bases). This CDR3 has 12 amino acids. Germline V gene lookup returns CDR1 SGHVS and CDR2 FNYEAQ. The V end was cut by 3 bases, the J end by 4 bases, with 7 bases between. The CDR3 is CASSFREYEQYV. CDR3 DNA: TGTGCCAGCAGCTTCCGGGAATACGAGCAGTACGTC.

The chain uses TRBV6-6 and TRBJ2-7; no reliable D call. The CDR3 is 15 amino acids. Trimming shortened V by 3 bases and J by 0 bases, and 12 bases separated the two germline ends. Germline V gives CDR1 MNHNY, CDR2 SVGAGI (reference sequence). Written as DNA, the CDR3 is TGTGCCAGCAGTTATTATCAGGTCAGCTCCTACGAGCAGTACTTC. Protein: CASSYYQVSSYEQYF.

A few counts support this clone. This sequence joins TRBV15 and TRBJ2-1, with D perhaps given as TRBD1 or TRBD2 (7 bases each). V lost 7 bases, J lost 9 bases, and 19 bases lay in between. The germline CDR1 and CDR2 sequences are LNHNV and YYDKDF (reference sequence). The CDR3 loop spans 14 amino acids. CDR3 in DNA: TGTGCCACCAAGAAGAGGGAGGGGGCTGGTGAGCAGTTCTTC. As protein: CATKKREGAGEQFF.

In nucleotides, the CDR3 is TGTGCCTGGAGTGTGTCAAGTCAGGGAAGAAGTGGCTACACCTTC. Translated: CAWSVSSQGRSGYTF. The chain links TRBV30 to TRBJ1-2; D may be TRBD1 (5 bases). Germline-derived CDR1 and CDR2 are GTSNPN and SVGIG (reference sequence). The V end lost 0 bases, the J end lost 7 bases, and 18 bases lay between the germline ends. The CDR3 spans 15 residues.

This clone was observed a handful of times. The chain employs TRBV7-2 and TRBJ2-4; D is uncertain. V gave up 0 bases and J gave up 0 bases, with 6 bases separating them. CDR3 length equals 15 residues. The germline V gene has CDR1 SGHTA and CDR2 FQGNSA. In nucleotides, the CDR3 is TGTGCCAGCAGCTTAGCGCATATAGCCAAAAACATTCAGTACTTC. The encoded protein is CASSLAHIAKNIQYF.

Only a few counts were recorded for this clone. Other DNA variants within this sample encode the same CDR3. The chain joins TRBV7-9 to TRBJ1-2; D possibly corresponds to TRBD1 (6 bases). Between the trimmed V and J ends, which lost 5 bases and 7 bases, there was a span of 14 bases. Germline values: CDR1 SEHNR, CDR2 FQNEAQ (reference sequence). The CDR3 covers 13 residues. The CDR3 sequence: CASSSTGIGGYTF. CDR3 DNA sequence: TGTGCCAGCAGCAGTACAGGGATCGGTGGCTACACCTTC.

CDR3 protein: CASGGDIGGDTQYF. CDR3 coding DNA: TGCGCCAGCGGAGGGGACATAGGAGGAGATACGCAGTATTTT. The chain links TRBV5-1 to TRBJ2-3; D tentatively reads TRBD1 or TRBD2 (6 bases each). In germline, CDR1 is SGHRS, CDR2 YFSETQ. V lost 7 bases to trimming and J lost 5 bases, with 17 bases between them. This CDR3 comprises 14 residues.

This clone has only a few counts. J is TRBJ2-5 and V is TRBV29-1, with D perhaps TRBD2 (5 bases). CDR1 and CDR2 (germline): SQVTM, ANQGSEA. This CDR3 has 11 residues. V shed 7 bases and J shed 8 bases, with 14 bases lying between them. CDR3 coding DNA: TGCAGCGATGGTAGCGCCCAAACCCAGTACTTC. It encodes CSDGSAQTQYF.

This clone has just a few counts. V gene TRBV25-1 combines with J gene TRBJ1-2; 9 nucleotides align to TRBD1. V was clipped by 6 bases and J by 5 bases; unmatched bases: 13. This CDR3 has 16 amino acids. CDR1 is MGHDK, CDR2 SYGVNS, per germline. CDR3 region: CASRGSGQGISYGYTF. The CDR3 DNA follows: TGTGCCAGCAGGGGTTCTGGACAGGGGATATCTTATGGCTACACCTTC.

This clone was seen only a few times. The V call is TRBV18, the J call TRBJ2-7, with D possibly being TRBD1 (6 bases). The germline V and J ends were trimmed by 4 bases and 4 bases, with 17 bases remaining between them. Germline CDR1 is KGHSH and CDR2 is LQKENI. The CDR3 spans 15 residues. The CDR3 is CASSRSAWTDYEQYF. As DNA, the CDR3 is TGTGCCAGCTCACGTTCAGCCTGGACAGATTACGAGCAGTACTTC.

This chain connects TRBV15 to TRBJ2-1; 8 bases are a match to TRBD1. The CDR3 runs 15 residues. In germline, CDR1 is LNHNV, CDR2 YYDKDF (reference sequence). With V trimmed by 6 bases and J by 4 bases, 8 bases remained unmatched. Here the CDR3 DNA reads TGTGCCACCAGTCTCGACAGGGGAGCGTACAATGAGCAGTTCTTC. It specifies CATSLDRGAYNEQFF.

This clone was recorded a few times. The CDR3 sequence is CASSLYHTGELFF. The CDR3 nucleotides read TGTGCCAGCAGCTTATATCACACCGGGGAGCTGTTTTTT. This chain connects TRBV7-2 to TRBJ2-2; unclear D gene. V lost 2 bases and J 3 bases, leaving 4 bases between the germline ends. Germline values: CDR1 SGHTA, CDR2 FQGNSA. The CDR3 contains 13 residues.

The chain recombines TRBV7-2 with TRBJ2-1; TRBD1 matches at 10 bases. This CDR3 region has 16 residues. CDR1 and CDR2 (germline): SGHTA, FQGNSA. V gave up 6 bases and J gave up 5 bases; unmatched junction bases: 10. DNA of the CDR3: TGTGCCAGCAGTTCCAGTCCCGGGACAGGGGACAATGAGCAGTTCTTC. It encodes CASSSSPGTGDNEQFF.

A few counts support this clone. The V gene is TRBV4-3, the J gene TRBJ1-2; D is possibly TRBD1 (6 bases). Per germline, CDR1 LGHNA and CDR2 YSLEER. V gave up 4 bases and J gave up 4 bases, with 19 bases separating them. This CDR3 has 16 residues. The CDR3 spells CASSLSTGTTTYGYTF. CDR3 in DNA: TGCGCCAGCAGCCTTTCGACAGGCACTACTACCTATGGCTACACCTTC.

The chain couples TRBV2 to TRBJ2-7; TRBD1 matches at 8 bases. V was clipped by 10 bases and J by 5 bases; unmatched bases: 10. The CDR3 consists of 13 residues. The germline gives CDR1 SNHLY, CDR2 FYNNEI. This CDR3 reads CATTLQGVDEQYV. The CDR3 nucleotides read TGTGCCACCACCTTACAGGGGGTGGACGAGCAGTACGTC.

The chain has TRBV7-2 and TRBJ2-7; 8 positions match TRBD1. Trimming at V came to 6 bases and at J to 4 bases, leaving 11 bases not matched to a gene. Germline assignment: CDR1 SGHTA and CDR2 FQGNSA. CDR3 length equals 15 residues. Here the CDR3 DNA reads TGTGCCAGCAGTTCCGGACAGGGAGGAATTTACGAGCAGTACTTC. Its protein product is CASSSGQGGIYEQYF.

The table lists this clone with a few counts. V is TRBV7-9 and J is TRBJ2-1, with 7 bases fitting TRBD1. The CDR3 spans 15 residues. After removal of 5 bases from V and 5 bases from J, the junction contained 9 bases not matched to a gene. Germline V gives CDR1 SEHNR, CDR2 FQNEAQ (reference sequence). CDR3 nucleotides: TGTGCCAGCAGCCGGACAGGAAGTATCCACAATGAGCAGTTCTTC. Protein: CASSRTGSIHNEQFF.

The J gene is TRBJ2-1, the V gene TRBV5-4; D uncertain. Trimming took off 1 base at V and 9 bases at J, with 14 bases between the two ends. This CDR3 is 14 amino acids long. In germline, CDR1 is SGHNT, CDR2 YYREEE (reference sequence). The CDR3 loop is CASSLPKPGSEQFF. DNA for the CDR3: TGTGCCAGCAGCTTGCCTAAACCTGGCAGTGAGCAGTTCTTC. Variable domain in full (rest from reference TRBV5-4 and TRBJ2-1): ETGVTQSPTHLIKTRGQQVTLRCSSQSGHNTVSWYQQALGQGPQFIFQYYREEENGRGNFPPRFSGLQFPNYSSELNVNALELDDSALYLCASSLPKPGSEQFFGPGTRLTVL.

This clone appeared a few times. The chain joins TRBV30 to TRBJ2-2, with D hard to call. Trimming shortened V by 3 bases and J by 5 bases, and 16 bases separated the two germline ends. This CDR3 is built from 15 residues. Germline CDR1 reads GTSNPN; CDR2 reads SVGIG (reference sequence). The DNA of the CDR3 is TGTGCCTGGAGCAATGGCGCCAAGAGGACCGGGGAGCTGTTTTTT. Its protein is CAWSNGAKRTGELFF.

The chain recombines TRBV19 with TRBJ2-1; D gene uncertain. Trimming shortened V by 2 bases and J by 7 bases, and 15 bases separated the two germline ends. Germline V gene lookup returns CDR1 LNHDA and CDR2 SQIVND (reference sequence). There are 15 residues in the CDR3. The CDR3 region is CASSITALRENEQFF. CDR3 in DNA: TGTGCCAGTAGTATAACGGCCCTCAGAGAAAATGAGCAGTTCTTC.